Listed here are 24 T cell receptor beta chains from one sample, sequenced in a study of Ad26.COV2.S vaccination and SARS-CoV-2 variants. Sequencing used immunoSEQ multiplex PCR; TCRdb keeps in-frame clones, though not all of them. The table lists about 350,000 clones, about 88% of them singletons, with 3.3% in the top ten. Specified treatment: around 19 received Ad26.COV2.S at low or high dose, single or two shots; 5 received placebo; per-sample allocation not given. Collection of samples fell on day 63 after the first vaccine or placebo injection. Sequenced here: peripheral blood, sampled in a trial of Ad26.COV2.S vaccine versus placebo. The source is a person aged 18-65 years who received the Ad26.COV2.S COVID-19 vaccine or a placebo.

V gene TRBV19 combines with J gene TRBJ1-3; no firm D call. Trimming cost V 11 bases and J 0 bases, with 14 bases left between them. Germline V gene lookup returns CDR1 LNHDA and CDR2 SQIVND (reference sequence). There are 14 residues in the CDR3. The CDR3 region has the DNA TGTGCCGCCAACGAAGGGTCCTCTGGAAACACCATATATTTT. Its protein product is CAANEGSSGNTIYF.

This clone turned up a few times. The rearrangement joins TRBV14 to TRBJ2-1; D remains unclear. The germline V and J ends were trimmed by 5 bases and 2 bases, with 4 bases remaining between them. Germline CDR1 is SGHDN and CDR2 is FVKESK. The CDR3 sequence is 12 residues long. For the CDR3, the DNA is TGTGCCAGCAGCGCCACCTACAATGAGCAGTTCTTC. This codes for CASSATYNEQFF.

This clone was found once. V and J are TRBV5-1 and TRBJ2-7, with 10 bases matching TRBD1. V shed 4 bases and J 2 bases; nucleotides not matched to a gene: 3. The CDR3 extends over 14 amino acids. Germline CDR1 and CDR2: SGHRS and YFSETQ. The CDR3 coding sequence is TGCGCCAGCAGCACCGGGACAGGGGCCTACGAGCAGTACTTC. Translation: CASSTGTGAYEQYF. The full variable domain, its missing parts supplied by reference TRBV5-1 and TRBJ2-7, is KAGVTQTPRYLIKTRGQQVTLSCSPISGHRSVSWYQQTPGQGLQFLFEYFSETQRNKGNFPGRFSGRQFSNSRSEMNVSTLELGDSALYLCASSTGTGAYEQYFGPGTRLTVT.

The count of this clone is one. The rearrangement joins TRBV5-6 to TRBJ1-6, with a tentative D call TRBD1 (5 bases). Germline loops: CDR1 SGHDT, CDR2 YYEEEE. Trimming left V 6 bases short and J 2 bases short, with 12 bases between. The CDR3 has 15 amino acids. The CDR3 loop reads CASTRGRTYNSPLHF. The CDR3 DNA follows: TGTGCCAGCACCCGGGGGAGAACCTATAATTCACCCCTCCACTTT.

The chain recombines TRBV7-2 with TRBJ1-2; possible D gene TRBD1, 6 bases. Germline V gene data show CDR1 as SGHTA and CDR2 as FQGNSA. V gave up 1 base and J gave up 11 bases, with 17 bases separating them. The CDR3 has 14 residues. The CDR3: CASSLEDSVGTYTF. The CDR3 DNA reads TGTGCCAGCAGCTTAGAGGACAGTGTAGGAACTTACACCTTC.

This chain links TRBV6-5 with TRBJ1-1; D is perhaps TRBD1 (5 bases). Germline-derived CDR1 and CDR2 are MNHEY and SVGAGI. The CDR3 runs 16 residues. V was trimmed by 0 bases and J by 1 base, leaving 12 bases between them. The CDR3 sequence: CASSYSGDRWNTEAFF. In DNA form, the CDR3 reads TGTGCCAGCAGTTACTCGGGGGACCGGTGGAACACTGAAGCTTTCTTT.

The chain links TRBV5-6 to TRBJ1-6; D may be TRBD1 (6 bases). V shed 0 bases and J shed 0 bases, with 7 bases lying between them. The germline gives CDR1 SGHDT, CDR2 YYEEEE. The CDR3 contains 16 residues. CDR3 in DNA: TGTGCCAGCAGCTTGGAACAGGGCTCCTATAATTCACCCCTCCACTTT. Translated, it gives CASSLEQGSYNSPLHF.

This clone showed up just a few times. The chain is built from TRBV27 and TRBJ2-1, with 9 bases that match TRBD2. V lost 3 bases, J lost 3 bases, and 3 bases stayed unmatched. The CDR3 totals 15 residues. Germline V gives CDR1 MNHEY, CDR2 SMNVEV (reference sequence). The CDR3 sequence: CASSFSSGNYNEQFF. In DNA form, the CDR3 reads TGTGCCAGCAGTTTTTCTAGCGGGAACTACAATGAGCAGTTCTTC.

The chain links TRBV2 to TRBJ2-7; D is undetermined. CDR3 length: 14 amino acids. V shed 2 bases and J shed 1 base, with 9 bases lying between them. The germline CDR1 and CDR2 sequences are SNHLY and FYNNEI. The CDR3 DNA sequence: TGTGCCAGCAGTGAATTTAGGGAATCCTACGAGCAGTACTTC. It encodes CASSEFRESYEQYF.

This clone has just one count. This rearrangement joins TRBV18 to TRBJ2-5, with 14 bases matching TRBD2. V shed 3 bases and J 4 bases; nucleotides not matched to a gene: 22. CDR1 KGHSH and CDR2 LQKENI come from the germline V gene. CDR3 length equals 22 residues. The CDR3 sequence is CASSPYYLGQAIGLAGGETQYF. CDR3 coding DNA: TGTGCCAGCTCACCCTACTACTTAGGACAGGCAATCGGACTAGCGGGAGGAGAGACCCAGTACTTC. Together with reference TRBV18 and TRBJ2-5, the CDR3 gives the full variable domain: NAGVMQNPRHLVRRRGQEARLRCSPMKGHSHVYWYRQLPEEGLKFMVYLQKENIIDESGMPKERFSAEFPKEGPSILRIQQVVRGDSAAYFCASSPYYLGQAIGLAGGETQYFGPGTRLLVL.

CDR3 sequence: CASSSPGPYGYTF. DNA of the CDR3: TGTGCCAGCAGCTCCCCGGGGCCCTATGGCTACACCTTC. The V gene is TRBV12-3 or TRBV12-4, the J gene TRBJ1-2; a weak D match, TRBD1 (5 bases). The ends were cut back, 6 bases at V and 4 bases at J, with 12 bases in the middle. The CDR3 extends over 13 amino acids.

This clone was counted a single time. The chain carries TRBV4-1 and TRBJ2-7; 7 bases are shared with TRBD2. The germline CDR1 and CDR2 sequences are MGHRA and YSYEKL. CDR3 length: 15 amino acids. Germline trimming cut 3 bases from V and 8 bases from J; bases unmatched to any gene: 13. The DNA for the CDR3 is TGCGCCAGCAGCCATCCCCCCGGGAGGACCGGACAGCAGTACTTC. Translation: CASSHPPGRTGQQYF.

The genes are TRBV19 and TRBJ1-5, with D maybe TRBD1 (5 bases). The V gene lost 7 bases and the J gene lost 1 base, with 23 bases spanning the gap. CDR3 length: 18 amino acids. CDR1 LNHDA and CDR2 SQIVND come from the germline V gene (reference sequence). For the CDR3, the DNA is TGTGCCAGTACCAACTGGGTGGGTCGTGCAGGGAGCAATCAGCCCCAGCATTTT. Amino acid sequence: CASTNWVGRAGSNQPQHF.

V and J are TRBV7-9 and TRBJ1-1; possibly TRBD1 for D (6 bases). The CDR3 runs to 13 residues. Germline loops: CDR1 SEHNR, CDR2 FQNEAQ (reference sequence). V was shortened by 7 bases and J by 8 bases, with 17 bases between the two germline ends. This CDR3 reads CASNRRIDREAFF. As DNA, the CDR3 is TGTGCCAGCAACCGGAGAATAGACAGGGAAGCTTTCTTT.

The chain combines TRBV3-1 (or the pseudogene TRBV3-2) with TRBJ2-3; 8 nucleotides line up with TRBD1. This CDR3 comprises 18 residues. V lost 1 base and J lost 3; bases outside the gene matches: 12. Germline V gives CDR1 LGHDT, CDR2 YNNKEL (reference sequence). CDR3 residues: CASSQVTEDRVGTDTQYF. The DNA of the CDR3 is TGTGCCAGCAGCCAAGTAACTGAGGACAGGGTGGGGACAGATACGCAGTATTTT.

The gene calls are TRBV6-4 and TRBJ2-2; TRBD2 aligns across 11 bases. This CDR3 has 16 residues. Germline values: CDR1 MRHNA, CDR2 SNTAGT. V lost 6 bases to trimming and J lost 6 bases; unmatched junction nucleotides: 9. The CDR3 DNA is TGTGCCAGCAGCAAACTAGCGGGAGTTATCGCCGGGGAGCTGTTTTTT. Translating gives CASSKLAGVIAGELFF.

V is TRBV19 and J is TRBJ2-1, with 8 bases aligning to TRBD2. The CDR3 sequence is 15 residues long. Germline-derived CDR1 and CDR2 are LNHDA and SQIVND (reference sequence). The V segment lost 7 bases and the J segment 0 bases; nucleotides outside the gene matches: 5. CDR3 in amino acids: CASTIAGSSYNEQFF. CDR3 in DNA: TGTGCCAGTACCATAGCGGGGAGCTCCTACAATGAGCAGTTCTTC.

The chain links TRBV24-1 to TRBJ2-7; 10 bases line up with TRBD1. CDR3 size: 12 residues. Germline values: CDR1 KGHDR, CDR2 SFDVKD. Trimming removed 12 bases from V and 2 bases from J; junction bases left unmatched: 3. CDR3 sequence: CAVGQGAYEQYF. DNA for the CDR3: TGTGCCGTAGGACAGGGGGCCTACGAGCAGTACTTC.

The chain links TRBV7-2 to TRBJ2-5; 9 positions agree with TRBD1. Germline CDR1 is SGHTA and CDR2 is FQGNSA. V was clipped by 5 bases and J by 4 bases; unmatched bases: 17. This CDR3 contains 18 residues. The CDR3 sequence is CASSASFGTGLLGETQYF. CDR3 in DNA: TGTGCCAGCAGCGCAAGTTTCGGGACAGGGCTTCTAGGAGAGACCCAGTACTTC.

V gene TRBV19 combines with J gene TRBJ2-7; 9 positions agree with TRBD1. The junction had 2 bases not matched to a gene; V was cut back by 6 bases and J by 5 bases. Germline CDR1 and CDR2: LNHDA and SQIVND (reference sequence). The CDR3 is 12 residues long. Here the CDR3 reads CASRDRGHEQYF. For the CDR3, the DNA is TGTGCCAGTAGGGACAGGGGCCACGAGCAGTACTTC.

This rearrangement joins TRBV5-3 to TRBJ1-2, with 12 bases fitting TRBD1. TRBV5-3 counts as an open reading frame of uncertain function. The CDR3 runs to 18 residues. The V gene end was trimmed by 3 bases and the J gene end by 6 bases; junction bases not matched to a gene: 15. The CDR3 coding sequence is TGTGCCAGAAGCTCCCGACGGGACAGGGGGCGCCTAACGAATGGCTACACCTTC. It yields the protein CARSSRRDRGRLTNGYTF.

The rearrangement uses TRBV5-1 and TRBJ2-5; D is unclear. The CDR3 sequence is 13 residues long. Deletions cut 1 base from V and 3 bases from J, with 7 bases between. Germline CDR1 SGHRS, CDR2 YFSETQ. The CDR3 DNA reads TGCGCCAGCAGCTTGAGGGCCGAAGAGACCCAGTACTTC. It yields the protein CASSLRAEETQYF.

This rearrangement joins TRBV10-3 to TRBJ1-3; D is ambiguous. Deletions cut 4 bases from V and 0 bases from J, with 1 base between. Germline V lookup: CDR1 ENHRY, CDR2 SYGVKD. The CDR3 is made up of 12 amino acids. The CDR3 spells CAISGSGNTIYF. CDR3 coding DNA: TGTGCCATCAGTGGCTCTGGAAACACCATATATTTT.

The V call is TRBV6-5, the J call TRBJ2-7; D may be TRBD2 (6 bases). V lost 4 bases and J 2 bases, leaving 9 bases between the germline ends. This CDR3 region has 13 residues. CDR1 and CDR2 from the germline V gene are MNHEY and SVGAGI. The CDR3 coding sequence is TGTGCCAGCAGTTCCGGACTAACCTACGAGCAGTACTTC. It specifies CASSSGLTYEQYF.